Listed below are T cell receptor beta chains from one sample, sequenced in a study of regulatory T cells in long-lasting Graves disease. TCRdb re-derived calls from the multiplex PCR reads in MiXCR, one entry per CDR3 protein. The sample includes over 650,000 distinct CDR3 sequences, around 30% of them seen just once. Specimen: peripheral blood mononuclear cells (PBMCs), collected when the disease was refractory, from a patient treated with antithyroid drugs. These receptors were obtained from a female donor with Graves disease. The CDR3 runs from the conserved cysteine through the conserved F or W. A D gene is named only where the DNA matches it firmly.

. | TRBJ2-4 | TRBV3-1 | TGTGCCAGCAGCCAAGACACAGGGGGACGGGAGGTTAACTTC | CASSQDTGGREVNF
. | TRBJ2-1 | TRBV2 | TGTGCCAGCACCCTCTGGAATGAGCAGTTCTTC | CASTLWNEQFF